The 25 T cell receptor beta chains listed next were all sequenced from one sample in a study of blood T cell repertoires in COVID-19. Produced via immunoSEQ multiplex PCR; TCRdb's table is partial and in-frame only. The repertoire holds some 150,000 clones, with 70% to 85% as singletons. Material for sequencing was peripheral blood. These receptors all come from a woman in her forties or fifties with acute or convalescent COVID-19.

In this sample, this clone turned up once. The genes are TRBV5-4 and TRBJ2-1; 10 positions match TRBD2. V was pared by 4 bases and J by 0 bases, with 4 bases of the junction left unmatched. This CDR3 is built from 16 residues. The germline gives CDR1 SGHNT, CDR2 YYREEE (reference sequence). The CDR3 sequence is CASSQSGGASYNEQFF. The CDR3 region has the DNA TGTGCCAGCAGCCAGAGCGGGGGGGCCTCCTACAATGAGCAGTTCTTC.

The rearrangement links TRBV5-1 to TRBJ1-1; D gene uncertain. V lost 2 bases, J lost 2 bases, and 19 bases lay in between. Per germline, CDR1 SGHRS and CDR2 YFSETQ. The CDR3 sequence is 17 residues long. CDR3 DNA: TGCGCCAGCAGCTTTTCGGCGGGCTTGAGGTCAAACACTGAAGCTTTCTTT. Its translation: CASSFSAGLRSNTEAFF.

The chain recombines TRBV5-6 with TRBJ1-1; D not certain. The CDR3 extends over 13 amino acids. Germline CDR1 and CDR2: SGHDT and YYEEEE. V shed 2 bases and J shed 1 base, with 6 bases lying between them. CDR3 region: CASSFNSNTEAFF. CDR3 coding DNA: TGTGCCAGCAGCTTTAACTCGAACACTGAAGCTTTCTTT.

The CDR3: CASSQEPYRGTNTGELFF. The CDR3 DNA reads as TGTGCCAGCAGCCAAGAGCCCTACAGGGGTACGAACACCGGGGAGCTGTTTTTT. The chain links TRBV4-2 to TRBJ2-2, with 7 bases lining up with TRBD1. Germline trimming cut 0 bases from V and 0 bases from J; bases unmatched to any gene: 7. The CDR3 is 18 residues long. The germline CDR1 and CDR2 sequences are LGHNA and YNFKEQ.

The chain joins TRBV19 to TRBJ1-1; no clear D. The V gene's germline CDR1 is LNHDA and CDR2 SQIVND (reference sequence). Trimming stripped 3 bases from V and 1 base from J, with 12 bases between. The CDR3 runs to 15 residues. CDR3 protein: CASSISPRGNTEAFF. CDR3 bases: TGTGCCAGTAGTATTAGCCCCCGGGGGAACACTGAAGCTTTCTTT.

The V and J genes are TRBV19 and TRBJ1-5, with 8 bases that match TRBD1. Germline assignment: CDR1 LNHDA and CDR2 SQIVND (reference sequence). Trimming took 9 bases from V and 7 from J; bases not matched to a gene: 8. This CDR3 is built from 13 residues. The CDR3 coding sequence is TGTGCCAGCCAGGACAGGGCGGCCCAGCCCCAGCATTTT. Amino acids: CASQDRAAQPQHF.

The rearrangement joins TRBV7-2 to TRBJ2-1; 7 bases map to TRBD2. With 8 bases clipped from V and 5 bases from J, the junction kept 15 bases outside the gene matches. In germline, CDR1 is SGHTA, CDR2 FQGNSA. The CDR3 is made up of 16 amino acids. The CDR3 coding sequence is TGTGCCAGCGCCGTACAAAGCGGGCTAGCGGACAATGAGCAGTTCTTC. This sequence encodes CASAVQSGLADNEQFF.

The V gene is TRBV2, the J gene TRBJ1-4, with 9 bases fitting TRBD1. Unmatched junction bases numbered 1, after V lost 1 base and J lost 4 bases. The germline CDR1 and CDR2 sequences are SNHLY and FYNNEI. CDR3 length: 15 residues. The CDR3 sequence: CASSEGTGDNEKLFF. CDR3 nucleotides: TGTGCCAGCAGTGAAGGGACAGGGGATAATGAAAAACTGTTTTTT.

The chain is built from TRBV7-2 and TRBJ2-5, with D possibly being TRBD2 (5 bases). From germline, CDR1 is SGHTA and CDR2 FQGNSA. The CDR3 covers 14 residues. Trimming removed 3 bases from V and 5 bases from J, with 13 bases in between. The CDR3 sequence: CASSFILGTETQYF. Here the CDR3 DNA reads TGTGCCAGCAGCTTCATACTAGGAACGGAGACCCAGTACTTC.

J is TRBJ2-2 and V is TRBV12-3 or TRBV12-4; 10 nucleotides line up with TRBD1. This CDR3 has 13 amino acids. Unmatched junction bases numbered 5, after V lost 10 bases and J lost 6 bases. This CDR3 is CATHDRGPGELFF. The CDR3 bases are TGTGCCACTCACGACAGGGGGCCCGGGGAGCTGTTTTTT.

This clone has just one count. V gene TRBV7-2 combines with J gene TRBJ1-1; D is ambiguous. The CDR3 extends over 13 amino acids. Between the trimmed V and J ends, which lost 4 bases and 0 bases, there was a span of 6 bases. Germline V CDR1 and CDR2: SGHTA, FQGNSA. Here the CDR3 reads CASSSSMNTEAFF. The CDR3 DNA reads TGTGCCAGCAGCTCCAGTATGAACACTGAAGCTTTCTTT.

The CDR3 region is CASSLMATGGKGYGYTF. The DNA for the CDR3 is TGTGCCAGCAGCTTAATGGCCACAGGGGGAAAAGGGTATGGCTACACCTTC. The V and J genes are TRBV7-2 and TRBJ1-2, with 8 bases fitting TRBD1. The V gene end was trimmed by 2 bases and the J gene end by 5 bases; junction bases not matched to a gene: 13. The CDR3 is 17 amino acids. CDR1 and CDR2 (germline): SGHTA, FQGNSA.

V gene TRBV10-3 combines with J gene TRBJ2-3; 7 bases are a match to TRBD2. The CDR3 length is 15 residues. The trim removed 2 bases at V and 0 bases at J, leaving 2 bases unmatched. Germline V lookup: CDR1 ENHRY, CDR2 SYGVKD. CDR3 in DNA: TGTGCCATCAGTGAGCCAGCGGGGAGCACAGATACGCAGTATTTT. Its protein is CAISEPAGSTDTQYF.

The chain combines TRBV27 with TRBJ2-1; D might be TRBD1 (6 bases). Trimming pared 2 bases from V and 9 bases from J, leaving 11 bases between. Per germline, CDR1 MNHEY and CDR2 SMNVEV (reference sequence). The CDR3 covers 13 residues. This CDR3 reads CASSLTQGGEQFF. The CDR3 DNA follows: TGTGCCAGCAGTTTAACACAGGGCGGTGAGCAGTTCTTC.

The chain employs TRBV29-1 and TRBJ2-3; a weak D match, TRBD1 (6 bases). V dropped 2 bases and J dropped 2 bases, with 14 bases sitting between them. Germline V gene sequence: CDR1 SQVTM, CDR2 ANQGSEA. The CDR3 length is 15 residues. The DNA of the CDR3 is TGCAGCGTTGAAATCCCGAGGGGGTCCACAGATACGCAGTATTTT. Its protein product is CSVEIPRGSTDTQYF.

This chain joins TRBV5-1 and TRBJ1-1; D unclear. V lost 3 bases and J 7 bases, leaving 10 bases between the germline ends. The CDR3 consists of 12 residues. CDR1 and CDR2 (germline): SGHRS, YFSETQ. In DNA form, the CDR3 reads TGCGCCAGCAGCTGGACTGGGATTGAAGCTTTCTTT. Its protein is CASSWTGIEAFF.

The J gene is TRBJ1-5, the V gene TRBV2; 8 bases align to TRBD1. The trim removed 2 bases at V and 7 bases at J, leaving 7 bases unmatched. Germline V gene lookup returns CDR1 SNHLY and CDR2 FYNNEI. CDR3 size: 15 residues. The CDR3 region is CASSELDRVWQPQHF. For the CDR3, the DNA is TGTGCCAGCAGTGAACTGGACAGGGTCTGGCAGCCCCAGCATTTT. The variable domain in full, with the rest retrieved from reference TRBV2 and TRBJ1-5, is EPEVTQTPSHQVTQMGQEVILRCVPISNHLYFYWYRQILGQKVEFLVSFYNNEISEKSEIFDDQFSVERPDGSNFTLKIRSTKLEDSAMYFCASSELDRVWQPQHFGDGTRLSIL.

The V call is TRBV5-1, the J call TRBJ1-2, with 7 nucleotides matching TRBD1. There are 14 residues in the CDR3. V trimming: 4 bases; J trimming: 5 bases; junction bases outside the gene matches: 8. Germline V gives CDR1 SGHRS, CDR2 YFSETQ. CDR3 bases: TGCGCCAGCAGCCAGACCGGGACAGATTATGGCTACACCTTC. It encodes CASSQTGTDYGYTF.

The chain recombines TRBV19 with TRBJ1-4, with 7 bases fitting TRBD1. V was clipped by 5 bases and J by 8 bases; unmatched bases: 5. CDR1 and CDR2 (germline): LNHDA, SQIVND (reference sequence). The CDR3 spans 13 residues. The DNA for the CDR3 is TGTGCCAGTAGTGGGGCAGGGGGAGAAAAACTGTTTTTT. Translation gives CASSGAGGEKLFF.

This sequence joins TRBV6-5 and TRBJ1-3; 9 nucleotides agree with TRBD1. The germline gives CDR1 MNHEY, CDR2 SVGAGI. J gave up 2 bases and V 10 bases, and 9 bases lay outside the gene matches. The CDR3 sequence is 15 residues long. The CDR3 nucleotides are TGTGCCACCGACCGGGACAGGGTTCCTGGAAACACCATATATTTT. Its protein is CATDRDRVPGNTIYF.

The rearrangement uses TRBV9 and TRBJ1-5; TRBD1 aligns across 7 bases. The V gene end was trimmed by 2 bases and the J gene end by 3 bases; junction bases not matched to a gene: 5. The germline V gene has CDR1 SGDLS and CDR2 YYNGEE. The CDR3 totals 15 residues. CDR3 loop: CASSVHRGNNQPQHF. CDR3 DNA sequence: TGTGCCAGCAGCGTTCACAGGGGCAACAATCAGCCCCAGCATTTT. The variable domain in full, with the rest retrieved from reference TRBV9 and TRBJ1-5, is DSGVTQTPKHLITATGQRVTLRCSPRSGDLSVYWYQQSLDQGLQFLIQYYNGEERAKGNILERFSAQQFPDLHSELNLSSLELGDSALYFCASSVHRGNNQPQHFGDGTRLSIL.

The V gene is TRBV28, the J gene TRBJ1-2; 7 nucleotides line up with TRBD1. Germline CDR1 and CDR2: MDHEN and SYDVKM. The ends lost 6 bases at V and 7 bases at J; junction bases unmatched: 23. There are 18 residues in the CDR3. CDR3 DNA sequence: TGTGCCAGCAGAATTGGGACCCGGGCAGGGGGTTTTGGTGGTGGCTACACCTTC. This gives the protein CASRIGTRAGGFGGGYTF.

The sample holds one count of this clone. J is TRBJ2-7 and V is TRBV9; 7 bases agree with TRBD2. Germline CDR1 reads SGDLS; CDR2 reads YYNGEE. The CDR3 has 15 amino acids. V trimming: 4 bases; J trimming: 5 bases; junction bases outside the gene matches: 12. The CDR3 bases are TGTGCCAGCAGCTTAAGGGGAGGGCCGGGGCACGAGCAGTACTTC. This gives the protein CASSLRGGPGHEQYF.

A single count supports this clone. This chain links TRBV18 with TRBJ2-3; D may be TRBD1 (6 bases). The CDR3 runs to 12 residues. V was pared by 6 bases and J by 6 bases, with 10 bases between. Germline V gene lookup returns CDR1 KGHSH and CDR2 LQKENI. The CDR3 loop reads CASSRTDDTQYF. CDR3 bases: TGTGCCAGCTCTCGGACAGATGATACGCAGTATTTT.

The chain recombines TRBV7-7 with TRBJ2-1, with TRBD2 identical over 9 bases. Germline V gene data show CDR1 as SSHAT and CDR2 as FNYEAQ (reference sequence). This CDR3 contains 13 residues. Trimming cost V 1 base and J 9 bases; bases outside gene matches: 1. The CDR3 region has the DNA TGTGCCAGCAGCTTAGGCGGGAGGGCTGAGCAGTTCTTC. Protein sequence: CASSLGGRAEQFF.